This TCR beta chain was recovered during a study of blood T cell repertoires in COVID-19. Per the authors' pipeline: Using reference gene primer amplification, nucleated cell counts were estimated. Measured with immunoSEQ multiplex PCR; TCRdb has only the in-frame clones, and not every one. V, J and clone size are those of that table, while D and trimming were read from the DNA. The sample comprises 200,000 to 250,000 clones, around nine tenths of which are singletons, and about 6.2% rests with the top ten. The source of this sequence is a man aged 55 to 70 who had recovered from COVID-19. Sequencing input: peripheral blood.

The CDR3 spells CASSIKDRYYGYTF. In DNA, the CDR3 is TGTGCCAGTAGTATTAAGGACAGATACTATGGCTACACCTTC. V gene TRBV19 combines with J gene TRBJ1-2, with D perhaps TRBD1 (6 bases). The CDR3 is 14 amino acids. V was clipped by 3 bases and J by 3 bases, with 11 bases between them. Germline V CDR1 and CDR2: LNHDA, SQIVND (reference sequence).